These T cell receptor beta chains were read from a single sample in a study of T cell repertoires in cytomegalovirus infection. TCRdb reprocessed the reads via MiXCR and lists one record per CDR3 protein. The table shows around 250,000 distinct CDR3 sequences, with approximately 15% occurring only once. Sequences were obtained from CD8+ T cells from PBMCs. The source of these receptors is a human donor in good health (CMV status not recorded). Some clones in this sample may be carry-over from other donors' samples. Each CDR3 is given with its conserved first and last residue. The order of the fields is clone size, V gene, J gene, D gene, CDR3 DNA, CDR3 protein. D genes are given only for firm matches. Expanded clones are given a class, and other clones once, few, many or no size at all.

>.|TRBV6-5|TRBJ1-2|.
TGTGCCAGCAGTTCCTCTGTCTTAAACTATGGCTACACCTTC
CASSSSVLNYGYTF
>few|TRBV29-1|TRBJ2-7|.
TGCAGCGTTGAAGCCTATGGTAGGGGGTTAAGCTCCTACGAGCAGTACTTC
CSVEAYGRGLSSYEQYF
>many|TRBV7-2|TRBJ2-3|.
TGTGCCAGCAGACTTGACGGACGATACACAGATACGCAGTATTTT
CASRLDGRYTDTQYF
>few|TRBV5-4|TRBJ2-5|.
TGTGCCAGCAGCCACGGACAGCAAGAGACCCAGTACTTC
CASSHGQQETQYF
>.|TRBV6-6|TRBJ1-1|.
TGTGCCAGCAGTGAACTCGAGTATGCAGGATGGAACACTGAAGCTTTCTTT
CASSELEYAGWNTEAFF
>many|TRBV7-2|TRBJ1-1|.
TGTGCCAGCAGCTTAGATTCGGACACGGGCACTGAAGCTTTCTTT
CASSLDSDTGTEAFF
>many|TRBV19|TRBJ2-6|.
TGTGCCAGTAGTGGCCCGGAAGGGTCTGGGGCCAACGTCCTGACTTTC
CASSGPEGSGANVLTF
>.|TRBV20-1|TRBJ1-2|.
TGCAGTGCTAGAAACGTGGACTATGGCTACACCTTC
CSARNVDYGYTF
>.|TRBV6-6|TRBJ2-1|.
TGTGCCACCGACCTCCTCCCAGGTACCTTGGGTAATGAGCAGTTCTTC
CATDLLPGTLGNEQFF
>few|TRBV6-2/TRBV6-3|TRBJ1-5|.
TGTGCCAGCAGTAGGGGACGGCCGGGGACGCCCCAGCATTTT
CASSRGRPGTPQHF
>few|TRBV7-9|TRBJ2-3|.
TGTGCCAGCAGCCCCCCGGTTGGCGCGGATACGCAGTATTTT
CASSPPVGADTQYF
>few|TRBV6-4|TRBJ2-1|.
TGTGCCAGCAGTGACACGGCGGCAGGGTACAATGAGCAGTTCTTC
CASSDTAAGYNEQFF
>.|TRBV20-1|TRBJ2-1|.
TGCAGTGCTAGACGCAGGGGCGATGAGCAGTTCTTC
CSARRRGDEQFF
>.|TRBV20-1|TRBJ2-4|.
TGCAGTGCTAGTTCCATGGGGGCCAAAAACATTCAGTACTTC
CSASSMGAKNIQYF
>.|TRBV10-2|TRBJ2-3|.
TGCGCCAGCAGTGAATTGACGAGCACAGATACGCAGTATTTT
CASSELTSTDTQYF
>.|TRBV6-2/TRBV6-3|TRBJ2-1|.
TGTGCCAGCAGTTACTCAATGCAGGGCGGTGAGCAGTTCTTC
CASSYSMQGGEQFF
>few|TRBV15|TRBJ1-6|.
TGTGCCACCCAGCTAATCGGGAGCTCCTATAATTCACCCCTCCACTTT
CATQLIGSSYNSPLHF
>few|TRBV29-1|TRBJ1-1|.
TGCAGCGTTGAGGGGGGTGAAGACACTGAAGCTTTCTTT
CSVEGGEDTEAFF
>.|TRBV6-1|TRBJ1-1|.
TGTGCCAGCAGTGCCGGGACACAGAACACTGAAGCTTTCTTT
CASSAGTQNTEAFF
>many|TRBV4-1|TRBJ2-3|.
TGCGCCAGCAGCCCCTACAGGTTAGGGAGCACAGATACGCAGTATTTT
CASSPYRLGSTDTQYF
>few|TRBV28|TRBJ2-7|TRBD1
TGTGCCAGCAGTAATATTCGGGGACAGGGGGATACCTACGAGCAGTACTTC
CASSNIRGQGDTYEQYF
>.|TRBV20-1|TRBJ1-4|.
TGCAGTGCTAGGGTAACCCGGGGAAATGAAAAACTGTTTTTT
CSARVTRGNEKLFF
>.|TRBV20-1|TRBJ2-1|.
TGCAGTGCCTACTGGGGCCCATCCTCGGCTGATGAGCAGTTCTTC
CSAYWGPSSADEQFF